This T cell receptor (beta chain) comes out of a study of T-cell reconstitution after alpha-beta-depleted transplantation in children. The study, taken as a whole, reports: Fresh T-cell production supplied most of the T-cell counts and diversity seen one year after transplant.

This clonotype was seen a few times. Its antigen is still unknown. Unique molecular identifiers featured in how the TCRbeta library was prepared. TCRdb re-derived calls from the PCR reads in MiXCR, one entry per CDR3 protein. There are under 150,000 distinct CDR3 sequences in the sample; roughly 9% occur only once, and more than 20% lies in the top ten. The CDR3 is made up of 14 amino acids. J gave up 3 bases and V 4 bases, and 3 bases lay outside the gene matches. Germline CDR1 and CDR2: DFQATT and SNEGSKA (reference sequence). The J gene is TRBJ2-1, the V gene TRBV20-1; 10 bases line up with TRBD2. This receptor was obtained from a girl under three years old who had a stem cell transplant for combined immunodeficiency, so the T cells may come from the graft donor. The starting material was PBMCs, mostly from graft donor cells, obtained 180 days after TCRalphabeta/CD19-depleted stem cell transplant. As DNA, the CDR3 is TGCAGTGCTAACAGCGGGAGGGACTACAATGAGCAGTTCTTC. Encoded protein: CSANSGRDYNEQFF.